Listed below are T cell receptor beta chains from one sample, sequenced in a study of blood T cell repertoires in COVID-19. Sequencing used immunoSEQ multiplex PCR; TCRdb keeps in-frame clones, though not all of them. Altogether hundreds of thousands of clones are present, roughly 90% being singletons, with the ten largest covering approximately 10%. The sequenced sample was peripheral blood. All receptors derive from a woman aged 25 to 39 with COVID-19, enrolled during active disease. Both conserved end residues are part of each CDR3. The order of the fields is J gene, clone size, CDR3 length, V gene, D gene, CDR3 DNA, CDR3 protein. A D gene is named only where the DNA matches it firmly. Clone size is given for some rows only: seen once, a few or many times, or a class if the clone is expanded.

j_gene: TRBJ2-2
abundance: NA
len: 16
v_gene: TRBV10-2
d_gene: TRBD2
CDR3nt: TGCGCCAGCAGCCCCGTCGGACTAGTCGACACCGGGGAGCTGTTTTTT
CDR3aa: CASSPVGLVDTGELFF

j_gene: TRBJ2-2
abundance: NA
len: 18
v_gene: TRBV2
d_gene: TRBD1
CDR3nt: TGTGCCAGCATTGGACAGGTTTACCCCGTTACGAACACCGGGGAGCTGTTTTTT
CDR3aa: CASIGQVYPVTNTGELFF

j_gene: TRBJ2-1
abundance: few
len: 16
v_gene: TRBV24-1
d_gene: TRBD2
CDR3nt: TGTGCCACCAGTGAGGCGATGGGGCTAGCGGGAAATGAGCAGTTCTTC
CDR3aa: CATSEAMGLAGNEQFF

j_gene: TRBJ2-2
abundance: NA
len: 13
v_gene: TRBV9
d_gene: NA
CDR3nt: TGTGCCAGCAGCGTAGTGTCCTCCGGGGAGCTGTTTTTT
CDR3aa: CASSVVSSGELFF

j_gene: TRBJ2-5
abundance: NA
len: 13
v_gene: TRBV30
d_gene: TRBD2
CDR3nt: TGTGCCTGGGTGCGGGAGGGCCAAGAGACCCAGTACTTC
CDR3aa: CAWVREGQETQYF

j_gene: TRBJ2-3
abundance: NA
len: 13
v_gene: TRBV28
d_gene: NA
CDR3nt: TGTGCCAGCAGGTTAACCGGCGGAGATACGCAGTATTTT
CDR3aa: CASRLTGGDTQYF

j_gene: TRBJ2-3
abundance: few
len: 13
v_gene: TRBV27
d_gene: NA
CDR3nt: TGTGCCAGCAGTTTGACTCGCACAGATACGCAGTATTTT
CDR3aa: CASSLTRTDTQYF

j_gene: TRBJ1-2
abundance: once
len: 14
v_gene: TRBV18
d_gene: NA
CDR3nt: TGTGCCAGCTCACCGAGCAGGGGCGTATATGGCTACACCTTC
CDR3aa: CASSPSRGVYGYTF

j_gene: TRBJ2-7
abundance: NA
len: 14
v_gene: TRBV5-6
d_gene: TRBD2
CDR3nt: TGTGCCAGCAGCATGGGACTAGCCGAGTACGAGCAGTACTTC
CDR3aa: CASSMGLAEYEQYF

j_gene: TRBJ1-1
abundance: NA
len: 14
v_gene: TRBV18
d_gene: NA
CDR3nt: TGTGCCAGCTCACCCAGCACAGGGCCGAAATTAGCTTTCTTT
CDR3aa: CASSPSTGPKLAFF

j_gene: TRBJ1-1
abundance: NA
len: 13
v_gene: TRBV10-3
d_gene: NA
CDR3nt: TGTGCCATCATGCCAGGGGTGAACACTGAAGCTTTCTTT
CDR3aa: CAIMPGVNTEAFF

j_gene: TRBJ2-3
abundance: NA
len: 16
v_gene: TRBV6-1
d_gene: TRBD1
CDR3nt: TGTGCCAGCAGTGAAACAGGGGGAGGCACACAAGATACGCAGTATTTT
CDR3aa: CASSETGGGTQDTQYF

j_gene: TRBJ2-7
abundance: few
len: 13
v_gene: TRBV5-5
d_gene: TRBD2
CDR3nt: TGTGCCAGCAGCTTGGACGTAGCGGGAGTTCAGTACTTC
CDR3aa: CASSLDVAGVQYF

j_gene: TRBJ2-2
abundance: NA
len: 17
v_gene: TRBV7-2
d_gene: NA
CDR3nt: TGTGCCAGCAGCTTAGAGCCTGAGCGAGGGCACACCGGGGAGCTGTTTTTT
CDR3aa: CASSLEPERGHTGELFF

j_gene: TRBJ1-3
abundance: NA
len: 12
v_gene: TRBV21-1
d_gene: NA
CDR3nt: TGTGCCAGCTCAGGTATAGGAAACACCATATATTTT
CDR3aa: CASSGIGNTIYF

j_gene: TRBJ1-2
abundance: NA
len: 15
v_gene: TRBV7-9
d_gene: NA
CDR3nt: TGTGCCAGCAGCGATCACAGGGAATCGAGAACTGGCTACACCTTC
CDR3aa: CASSDHRESRTGYTF

j_gene: TRBJ1-2
abundance: NA
len: 14
v_gene: TRBV27
d_gene: TRBD1
CDR3nt: TGTGCCAGCAGTTTGACAGGGTTAAACTATGGCTACACCTTC
CDR3aa: CASSLTGLNYGYTF

j_gene: TRBJ2-2
abundance: NA
len: 18
v_gene: TRBV7-2
d_gene: NA
CDR3nt: TGTGCCAGCAGCCCCCAGAAGGGGTTGGGACTGAACACCGGGAAGCTGTTTTTT
CDR3aa: CASSPQKGLGLNTGKLFF

j_gene: TRBJ2-1
abundance: many
len: 16
v_gene: TRBV27
d_gene: NA
CDR3nt: TGTGCCAGCAGTTTTGCTGGTATGGGGCTACACAATGAGCAGTTCTTC
CDR3aa: CASSFAGMGLHNEQFF

j_gene: TRBJ2-7
abundance: NA
len: 14
v_gene: TRBV7-6
d_gene: NA
CDR3nt: TGTGCCAGCAGCATCCGGGACTCGGGATACGAGCAGTACTTC
CDR3aa: CASSIRDSGYEQYF

j_gene: TRBJ2-2
abundance: NA
len: 14
v_gene: TRBV27
d_gene: TRBD1
CDR3nt: TGTGCCAGCACTGACAGGGGGCCTACCGGGGAGCTGTTTTTT
CDR3aa: CASTDRGPTGELFF

j_gene: TRBJ2-7
abundance: once
len: 14
v_gene: TRBV28
d_gene: NA
CDR3nt: TGTGCCAGCAGTTTATTAAGGACAGATCTCGAGCAGTACTTC
CDR3aa: CASSLLRTDLEQYF

j_gene: TRBJ1-1
abundance: NA
len: 13
v_gene: TRBV19
d_gene: TRBD1
CDR3nt: TGTGCCAGTAGTCCCCGAAACAGGGGAGCGACTTTCTTT
CDR3aa: CASSPRNRGATFF

j_gene: TRBJ2-7
abundance: NA
len: 12
v_gene: TRBV11-2
d_gene: NA
CDR3nt: TGTGCCAGCAGCTTAGATAGCGGCGAGCAGTACTTC
CDR3aa: CASSLDSGEQYF

j_gene: TRBJ2-7
abundance: NA
len: 14
v_gene: TRBV6-6
d_gene: TRBD2
CDR3nt: TGTGCCAGCAGTTACGGCGGGGGGTCCTACGAGCAGTACTTC
CDR3aa: CASSYGGGSYEQYF

j_gene: TRBJ2-3
abundance: once
len: 16
v_gene: TRBV9
d_gene: TRBD2
CDR3nt: TGTGCCAGCAGCGCTTTAGCGGGAGGGAGCACAGATACGCAGTATTTT
CDR3aa: CASSALAGGSTDTQYF

j_gene: TRBJ2-3
abundance: NA
len: 16
v_gene: TRBV7-2
d_gene: TRBD2
CDR3nt: TGTGCCAGCAGCGAGTTTGGGGGAGGGATTCCAGATACGCAGTATTTT
CDR3aa: CASSEFGGGIPDTQYF

j_gene: TRBJ2-2
abundance: NA
len: 16
v_gene: TRBV5-1
d_gene: TRBD1
CDR3nt: TGCGCCAGCAGCTTCGGACAGGGAAATTTTTTCGGGGAGCTGTTTTTT
CDR3aa: CASSFGQGNFFGELFF

j_gene: TRBJ1-5
abundance: NA
len: 16
v_gene: TRBV4-1
d_gene: TRBD1
CDR3nt: TGCGCCAGCAGCCAGCGACAGGGGATAAGCAATCAGCCCCAGCATTTT
CDR3aa: CASSQRQGISNQPQHF

j_gene: TRBJ2-7
abundance: NA
len: 14
v_gene: TRBV4-1
d_gene: TRBD1
CDR3nt: TGCGCCAGCAGCCGGGGACAGGGGACCTACGAGCAGTACTTC
CDR3aa: CASSRGQGTYEQYF

j_gene: TRBJ1-3
abundance: NA
len: 15
v_gene: TRBV27
d_gene: NA
CDR3nt: TGTGCCAGCAGTTCGGTCACTGACTCTGGAAACACCATATATTTT
CDR3aa: CASSSVTDSGNTIYF

j_gene: TRBJ1-5
abundance: NA
len: 15
v_gene: TRBV9
d_gene: NA
CDR3nt: TGTGCCAGCAGCGGCACAGGGCTCGGGAATCAGCCCCAGCATTTT
CDR3aa: CASSGTGLGNQPQHF

j_gene: TRBJ2-1
abundance: NA
len: 16
v_gene: TRBV5-6
d_gene: TRBD2
CDR3nt: TGTGCCAGCAGACTATCACGGGAGGCGGATGGGAATGAGCAGTTCTTC
CDR3aa: CASRLSREADGNEQFF

j_gene: TRBJ1-5
abundance: once
len: 15
v_gene: TRBV27
d_gene: NA
CDR3nt: TGTGCCAGCAGTTTATTAGCGGGGTCCAATCAGCCCCAGCATTTT
CDR3aa: CASSLLAGSNQPQHF

j_gene: TRBJ1-3
abundance: NA
len: 15
v_gene: TRBV18
d_gene: TRBD1
CDR3nt: TGTGCCAGCTCACCAGGGGGACAGACTGGAAACACCATATATTTT
CDR3aa: CASSPGGQTGNTIYF

j_gene: TRBJ2-7
abundance: NA
len: 15
v_gene: TRBV9
d_gene: TRBD2
CDR3nt: TGTGCCAGCAGCCCACCGACTAGCGGGAGTCGCGAGCAGTACTTC
CDR3aa: CASSPPTSGSREQYF

j_gene: TRBJ2-2
abundance: NA
len: 16
v_gene: TRBV14
d_gene: NA
CDR3nt: TGTGCCAGCAGCCAAGGTCGCGGGGCGAGCACCGGGGAGCTGTTTTTT
CDR3aa: CASSQGRGASTGELFF

j_gene: TRBJ1-2
abundance: few
len: 13
v_gene: TRBV19
d_gene: TRBD1
CDR3nt: TGTGCCAGTAGTATGGACAGGGCCGGTGGCTACACCTTC
CDR3aa: CASSMDRAGGYTF

j_gene: TRBJ2-7
abundance: NA
len: 13
v_gene: TRBV7-9
d_gene: TRBD1
CDR3nt: TGTGCCAGCAGCGGACAGGGATCCTACGAGCAGTACTTC
CDR3aa: CASSGQGSYEQYF

j_gene: TRBJ2-7
abundance: NA
len: 17
v_gene: TRBV4-2
d_gene: NA
CDR3nt: TGTGCCAGCAGCCAAGAGGGAAGCGGGTACCTAATCTACGAGCAGTACTTC
CDR3aa: CASSQEGSGYLIYEQYF

j_gene: TRBJ2-5
abundance: NA
len: 14
v_gene: TRBV18
d_gene: NA
CDR3nt: TGTGCCAGCTCCAAAGATCGGGGGCAAGAGACCCAGTACTTC
CDR3aa: CASSKDRGQETQYF

j_gene: TRBJ2-1
abundance: NA
len: 14
v_gene: TRBV28
d_gene: TRBD1
CDR3nt: TGTGCCAGCACCTTGACAGGGGAGTTGTATGAGCAGTTCTTC
CDR3aa: CASTLTGELYEQFF

j_gene: TRBJ2-7
abundance: few
len: 14
v_gene: TRBV2
d_gene: TRBD2
CDR3nt: TGTGCCAGCAGCCGCGGGACTAACCTCTACGAGCAGTACTTC
CDR3aa: CASSRGTNLYEQYF